This TCR beta chain was retrieved from a study of blood T cell repertoires in COVID-19. As handled by the study authors: Nucleated cell counts were estimated from reference gene primer amplification. Profiling relied on immunoSEQ multiplex PCR, and the TCRdb table lists in-frame clones only, not all of them. The V and J calls and the clone size are those of that table, but D and trimming were determined from the DNA. The profile shows about 150,000 clones, about 85% of them singletons. Enrolled during active infection, Seattle patients were then followed longitudinally. CDR1 is SEHNR and CDR2 is FQNEAQ in the germline V gene (reference sequence). With V trimmed by 5 bases and J by 5 bases, 11 bases remained unmatched. The CDR3 loop spans 15 amino acids.

Sequenced input: peripheral blood. J is TRBJ1-1 and V is TRBV7-9, with 7 nucleotides matching TRBD1. This clonotype was obtained from a man older than 75 with COVID-19, enrolled during active disease. CDR3 loop: CASSATGAGWTEAFF. In DNA, the CDR3 is TGTGCCAGCAGCGCAACAGGGGCGGGATGGACTGAAGCTTTCTTT.